These 17 T cell receptor beta chains were sequenced from one sample in a study of beta chain features in type 1 diabetes. What was sequenced were expressed TCRB transcripts, since all of the isolated RNA had been reverse transcribed. TCRdb's copy holds only in-frame clones and misses some; the assay was immunoSEQ multiplex PCR. The repertoire has 250,000 to 350,000 clones, approximately 9.9% of them found once; the top ten carry 0.015%. Sequencing was performed on naive CD4+ T cells from blood. All receptors come from a woman aged 25 to 45 in good health.

The sample holds a few counts of this clone. This chain connects TRBV28 to TRBJ1-1, with 7 bases identical to TRBD1. The CDR3 has 14 amino acids. Germline CDR1 MDHEN, CDR2 SYDVKM. V was pared by 7 bases and J by 6 bases, with 11 bases of the junction left unmatched. Here the CDR3 reads CASIRTGTGAEAFF. CDR3 sequence (DNA): TGTGCCAGCATTCGGACGGGAACAGGGGCTGAAGCTTTCTTT.

In DNA form, the CDR3 reads TGTGCCAGCAGTCCCCTGGGGGGGCACACTGAAGCTTTCTTT. Protein sequence: CASSPLGGHTEAFF. The chain recombines TRBV7-9 with TRBJ1-1; a possible D gene is TRBD1 (6 bases). V was trimmed by 6 bases and J by 3 bases, leaving 14 bases between them. Per germline, CDR1 SEHNR and CDR2 FQNEAQ (reference sequence). This CDR3 spans 14 amino acids.

The chain couples TRBV28 to TRBJ2-5; D remains unclear. This CDR3 is built from 12 residues. The germline V gene has CDR1 MDHEN and CDR2 SYDVKM. Trimming stripped 3 bases from V and 5 bases from J, with 7 bases between. The CDR3 DNA is TGTGCCAGCAGTTTGGTCGGGGAGACCCAGTACTTC. This encodes CASSLVGETQYF.

V is TRBV7-9 and J is TRBJ2-1, with D uncertain. Trimming shortened V by 2 bases and J by 8 bases, and 13 bases separated the two germline ends. Germline V gene data show CDR1 as SEHNR and CDR2 as FQNEAQ (reference sequence). This CDR3 is built from 14 residues. CDR3 bases: TGTGCCAGCAGCTTAACAGCCCCGTCCGATGAGCAGTTCTTC. Encoded protein: CASSLTAPSDEQFF.

V gene TRBV11-3 combines with J gene TRBJ2-5; D might be TRBD1 (5 bases). Trimming shortened V by 1 base and J by 3 bases, and 6 bases separated the two germline ends. The germline V gene has CDR1 SGHNT and CDR2 YENEEA. This CDR3 region has 13 residues. The CDR3 coding sequence is TGTGCCAGCAGCTTAGGCAGGGAAGAGACCCAGTACTTC. Protein sequence: CASSLGREETQYF.

The V and J genes are TRBV25-1 and TRBJ2-7, with 10 nucleotides matching TRBD1. V shed 6 bases and J 0 bases; nucleotides not matched to a gene: 2. Germline values: CDR1 MGHDK, CDR2 SYGVNS. The CDR3 consists of 14 residues. CDR3 in amino acids: CASRRTGGSYEQYF. DNA of the CDR3: TGTGCCAGCAGAAGGACAGGGGGCTCCTACGAGCAGTACTTC.

The J gene is TRBJ2-7, the V gene TRBV28, with D maybe TRBD1 (6 bases). CDR1 and CDR2 (germline): MDHEN, SYDVKM. The germline V and J ends were trimmed by 6 bases and 0 bases, with 9 bases remaining between them. The CDR3 loop spans 13 amino acids. CDR3 loop: CASRRDTSYEQYF. The DNA for the CDR3 is TGTGCCAGCAGACGGGACACCTCCTACGAGCAGTACTTC. The full variable domain, in which reference TRBV28 and TRBJ2-7 provide the parts outside the CDR3, is DVKVTQSSRYLVKRTGEKVFLECVQDMDHENMFWYRQDPGLGLRLIYFSYDVKMKEKGDIPEGYSVSREKKERFSLILESASTNQTSMYLCASRRDTSYEQYFGPGTRLTVT.

This clone was observed a few times. The chain combines TRBV7-2 with TRBJ2-5; D remains ambiguous. CDR1 and CDR2 (germline): SGHTA, FQGNSA. The CDR3 consists of 14 residues. Deletions cut 0 bases from V and 3 bases from J, with 8 bases between. The CDR3 DNA reads TGTGCCAGCAGCTTAGCGTTTGCGGAAGAGACCCAGTACTTC. Translating gives CASSLAFAEETQYF.

This clone was seen a few times. The V gene is TRBV9, the J gene TRBJ2-7; maybe TRBD2 (6 bases). The CDR3 has 15 amino acids. Germline assignment: CDR1 SGDLS and CDR2 YYNGEE. The germline V and J ends were trimmed by 0 bases and 2 bases, with 12 bases remaining between them. CDR3 in DNA: TGTGCCAGCAGCGTAGAGGCGGGACCGACCTACGAGCAGTACTTC. This gives the protein CASSVEAGPTYEQYF.

The CDR3 reads CASSQQQDRGRPYEQYF. CDR3 bases: TGTGCCAGCAGCCAACAACAGGACAGGGGGCGGCCCTACGAGCAGTACTTC. The J gene is TRBJ2-7, the V gene TRBV4-2, with 11 bases matching TRBD1. Germline CDR1 reads LGHNA; CDR2 reads YNFKEQ. The CDR3 has 17 residues. The J segment lost 2 bases and the V segment lost 2 bases, leaving 8 bases of the junction unmatched.

The rearrangement joins TRBV28 to TRBJ2-7, with 8 bases matching TRBD2. After removal of 6 bases from V and 0 bases from J, the junction contained 10 bases not matched to a gene. Germline V CDR1 and CDR2: MDHEN, SYDVKM. The CDR3 contains 16 residues. CDR3 DNA: TGTGCCAGCAGCGGGCACGGGAGGGTAAGCTCCTACGAGCAGTACTTC. It yields the protein CASSGHGRVSSYEQYF. Full variable domain (missing parts from reference TRBV28 and TRBJ2-7): DVKVTQSSRYLVKRTGEKVFLECVQDMDHENMFWYRQDPGLGLRLIYFSYDVKMKEKGDIPEGYSVSREKKERFSLILESASTNQTSMYLCASSGHGRVSSYEQYFGPGTRLTVT.

CDR3 sequence reads: CASSFTGSGETQYF. CDR3 in DNA: TGTGCCAGCAGCTTTACCGGTAGCGGAGAGACCCAGTACTTC. The genes are TRBV5-6 and TRBJ2-5; TRBD2 might be the D (6 bases). Germline CDR1 and CDR2: SGHDT and YYEEEE. This CDR3 is 14 amino acids long. V lost 2 bases and J lost 4, with 12 bases in between.

This clone was observed a handful of times. V is TRBV4-3 and J is TRBJ1-1; perhaps TRBD1 as D (6 bases). Trimming pared 0 bases from V and 7 bases from J, leaving 12 bases between. CDR1 LGHNA and CDR2 YSLEER come from the germline V gene. This CDR3 spans 14 amino acids. The CDR3 is CASSQDGRQVEAFF. The CDR3 region has the DNA TGCGCCAGCAGCCAAGACGGGCGACAGGTTGAAGCTTTCTTT.

This clone was detected a few times. The rearrangement links TRBV10-3 to TRBJ2-1; TRBD2 matches 11 bases. The CDR3 consists of 15 residues. Trimming removed 5 bases from V and 3 bases from J; junction bases left unmatched: 3. CDR1 ENHRY and CDR2 SYGVKD come from the germline V gene. CDR3 in amino acids: CAISSGLADYNEQFF. The CDR3 bases are TGTGCCATCAGTTCGGGACTAGCGGACTACAATGAGCAGTTCTTC.

The J gene is TRBJ2-7, the V gene TRBV4-2; TRBD2 agrees at 13 bases. This CDR3 is 17 amino acids long. In germline, CDR1 is LGHNA, CDR2 YNFKEQ. The V and J ends lost 4 bases and 4 bases, in that order; junction bases with no gene match: 10. CDR3 region: CASSRALGTSGDYEQYF. Written as DNA, the CDR3 is TGTGCCAGCAGCCGGGCCCTCGGGACTAGCGGGGATTACGAGCAGTACTTC.

The CDR3 nucleotides read TGTGCCAGCAGCGTGCGGGGGGGGAAGACCCAGTACTTC. Its protein is CASSVRGGKTQYF. This chain links TRBV5-6 with TRBJ2-5; 9 bases align to TRBD2. The CDR3 spans 13 residues. Germline V lookup: CDR1 SGHDT, CDR2 YYEEEE. V was pared by 4 bases and J by 6 bases, with 4 bases of the junction left unmatched.

This clone appeared a few times. The V and J genes are TRBV5-1 and TRBJ2-1, with 11 positions matching TRBD2. The CDR3 is made up of 16 amino acids. Per the germline V gene, CDR1 is SGHRS and CDR2 is YFSETQ. J gave up 6 bases and V 1 base, and 6 bases lay outside the gene matches. This CDR3 is CASSLPGTSGINEQFF. The CDR3 DNA reads as TGCGCCAGCAGCTTGCCCGGGACTAGCGGAATCAATGAGCAGTTCTTC. The full variable domain, in which reference TRBV5-1 and TRBJ2-1 provide the parts outside the CDR3, is KAGVTQTPRYLIKTRGQQVTLSCSPISGHRSVSWYQQTPGQGLQFLFEYFSETQRNKGNFPGRFSGRQFSNSRSEMNVSTLELGDSALYLCASSLPGTSGINEQFFGPGTRLTVL.